This T cell receptor (beta chain) was recorded in a study of cytomegalovirus exposure and HLA in healthy donors. Background on the study: An earlier analysis found 100 million or so unique TCR beta sequences from approximately 170 million T cells. Broader study findings: It was taken for granted in presence/absence analyses that sequencing depth across donors was roughly uniform.

Sampled while nominally healthy, donors likely had unrecorded immune exposures. Researchers ran the PCR with 60 Vbeta and 13 Jbeta primers. The data were produced by immunoSEQ multiplex PCR, yet TCRdb's version contains in-frame clones alone and is incomplete. Here the sample spans more than 70,000 clones, around three quarters being singletons. Comments on this clone: What it binds is unknown.

Germline CDR1 reads SGDLS; CDR2 reads YYNGEE. The CDR3 extends over 16 amino acids. J lost 6 bases, V lost 0 bases, and 7 bases had no gene match. This chain uses TRBV9 with TRBJ1-1, with 11 bases lining up with TRBD1. Specimen: PBMCs. This clonotype was sampled from a man between 35 and 55 years old in good health and CMV-seronegative. CDR3 nucleotide sequence: TGTGCCAGCAGCGTAGTGTTGGACAGGGGGCTCCCTGAAGCTTTCTTT. Protein sequence: CASSVVLDRGLPEAFF.